The sequence of this TCR beta chain was determined in a study of cytomegalovirus exposure and HLA in healthy donors (TCRdb year 2017). Broadly, across the study: According to a later analysis, the 100 to 150 validation repertoires were produced on the same platform as the roughly 720 repertoires of the first cohort. The study aimed to test whether cataloging public T cell receptors could reveal signatures of past pathogen exposure. Besides the first cohort of about 730 subjects, a separate validation cohort made up of around 120 different subjects was used. The study combined high-throughput TCR immunosequencing, statistical association of individual TCRs with disease status, and machine learning to predict cytomegalovirus infection status. Overall results and qualifications from the work: In vitro tests confirmed that a few of the cytomegalovirus-associated TCR beta chains recognize cytomegalovirus antigens. A total of about 180 TCR beta chains were listed by the study as associated with cytomegalovirus. The classifier was reported to diagnose cytomegalovirus status with high specificity and sensitivity in both the original and validation cohorts. The validation cohort had no HLA typing available for a later analysis, so co-occurrence within that cohort was assessed over all 110 or so repertoires. In a later analysis, TCRs clustered in the first cohort were found to also tend to co-occur in the 130 or so validation repertoires, with roughly 93% of cluster scores above 0. Most TCR sequences were seen in very few donors, while some public TCRs were found in many individuals. It was suggested by the authors that the approach could potentially be generalized to other disease states and immunological phenotypes.

The library came from the immunoSEQ multiplex PCR assay. Per the authors' processing: To diagnose cytomegalovirus status from the catalog of TCR beta chain sequences, a statistical classification framework was built. Drawn from immuneACCESS, this table holds only the in-frame rearrangements with V and J called that TCRdb kept. Clones are partly lost; checked studies trace under half to an unresolved V gene and leave the rest unexplained. Clone size and the V and J calls come from that table; the DNA yielded D and trimming. Recorded for this sample are some 140,000 clones; 70% to 90% of them occurred a single time. Of the sample, roughly 6.7% is held by the ten largest clones. The donors belonged to the validation cohort of 90 to 150 subjects, which was separate from the approximately 700-subject first cohort. There are 15 amino acids in the CDR3, from cysteine to phenylalanine inclusive. This entry keeps only the CDR3 DNA: 45 bases, framed from base 1. The germline V gene (reference sequence) yields PRHDT for CDR1 and FYEKMQ for CDR2. Relative to germline, V is missing 5 bases and J is missing 3 bases, with 5 bases of the junction outside any gene match.

Details on this clone: The antigen this receptor binds is unknown. Base quality data are lacking; no much larger clone is found one base away.

Recombination joined TRBV13 with TRBJ2-2, and 8 bases in between align with TRBD1. Input material: PBMCs. This TCR came from a woman in her twenties or thirties in good health and CMV-seropositive. The CDR3 is CASSPGQVYTGELFF. Here is the DNA: TGTGCCAGCAGCCCGGGACAGGTCTACACCGGGGAGCTGTTTTTT.